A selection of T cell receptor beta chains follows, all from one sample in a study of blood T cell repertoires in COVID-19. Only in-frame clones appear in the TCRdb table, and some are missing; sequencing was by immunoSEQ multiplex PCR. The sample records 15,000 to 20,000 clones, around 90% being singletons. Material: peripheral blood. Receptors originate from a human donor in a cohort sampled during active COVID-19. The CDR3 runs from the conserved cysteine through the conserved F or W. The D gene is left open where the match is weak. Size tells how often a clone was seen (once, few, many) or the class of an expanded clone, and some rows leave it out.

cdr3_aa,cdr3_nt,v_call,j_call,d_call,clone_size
CASTMTGYYGYTF,TGTGCCAGCACCATGACAGGGTACTATGGCTACACCTTC,TRBV6-6,TRBJ1-2,TRBD1,NA
CASSSQGARMEWLWNGYTF,TGTGCCAGCAGCTCTCAGGGGGCTCGGATGGAATGGCTGTGGAATGGCTACACCTTC,TRBV3-1/TRBV3-2,TRBJ1-2,TRBD1,once
CAWSQTGLAGGIQYF,TGTGCCTGGAGTCAAACGGGACTAGCGGGGGGTATCCAGTACTTC,TRBV30,TRBJ2-5,TRBD2,NA
CASSPISTETDTQYF,TGTGCCAGCTCACCAATATCGACAGAAACAGATACGCAGTATTTT,TRBV18,TRBJ2-3,NA,NA
CASSTGGSGNTIYF,TGTGCCAGCAGCACCGGAGGCTCTGGAAACACCATATATTTT,TRBV7-8,TRBJ1-3,NA,NA
CASSGTGLVAFF,TGTGCCAGCAGCGGGACAGGCTTAGTGGCTTTCTTT,TRBV6-6,TRBJ1-1,TRBD1,NA
CASSVGGLATDTQYF,TGTGCCAGCAGCGTAGGCGGACTAGCGACAGATACGCAGTATTTT,TRBV9,TRBJ2-3,TRBD2,NA
CASSGLGGYNEQFF,TGTGCCAGCAGCGGACTGGGGGGATACAATGAGCAGTTCTTC,TRBV6-5,TRBJ2-1,NA,NA
CASSHSDRGLLGEKLFF,TGTGCCAGCAGCCACTCGGACAGGGGGCTACTCGGGGAAAAACTGTTTTTT,TRBV3-1/TRBV3-2,TRBJ1-4,TRBD1,NA
CASSSGQINEQFF,TGTGCCAGCAGTTCGGGACAGATCAATGAGCAGTTCTTC,TRBV12-3/TRBV12-4,TRBJ2-1,TRBD1,NA
CASSSRGNPGEQYF,TGTGCCAGCAGCTCGCGGGGGAACCCGGGGGAGCAGTACTTC,TRBV7-9,TRBJ2-7,TRBD2,NA
CASSRGQSSGNTIYF,TGTGCCAGCAGCCGAGGACAGAGCTCTGGAAACACCATATATTTT,TRBV3-1/TRBV3-2,TRBJ1-3,NA,once
CSVGTGENEQFF,TGCAGCGTAGGGACAGGGGAAAATGAGCAGTTCTTC,TRBV29-1,TRBJ2-1,TRBD1,NA
CAVTAGTGVWNEQFF,TGTGCCGTTACAGCCGGGACAGGGGTTTGGAATGAGCAGTTCTTC,TRBV28,TRBJ2-1,TRBD1,NA
CASSAGGTYKSSYNEQFF,TGTGCCAGCAGCGCGGGGGGGACATATAAAAGCTCCTACAATGAGCAGTTCTTC,TRBV11-3,TRBJ2-1,TRBD2,NA
CASSLDPGQGGYEQYF,TGCGCCAGCAGCTTGGATCCGGGACAGGGGGGCTACGAGCAGTACTTC,TRBV5-1,TRBJ2-7,TRBD1,NA
CASSQDIAGNYGYTF,TGTGCCAGCAGCCAAGATATAGCAGGGAACTATGGCTACACCTTC,TRBV3-1/TRBV3-2,TRBJ1-2,NA,NA
CASSSEGFHQPQHF,TGTGCCAGCAGCTCGGAGGGGTTCCATCAGCCCCAGCATTTT,TRBV11-3,TRBJ1-5,NA,NA
CASSSGQGNTIYF,TGTGCCAGTAGTTCGGGACAGGGAAACACCATATATTTT,TRBV19,TRBJ1-3,TRBD1,NA
CASSYSGAELDTQYF,TGTGCCAGCAGTTACTCAGGAGCAGAGCTCGATACGCAGTATTTT,TRBV6-5,TRBJ2-3,NA,NA
CASSQRERDEQYF,TGTGCCAGCAGCCAGCGGGAGAGAGACGAGCAGTACTTC,TRBV4-2,TRBJ2-7,TRBD2,medium-sized
CASSPGQGGNQETQYF,TGTGCCAGCAGTCCGGGACAGGGGGGTAACCAAGAGACCCAGTACTTC,TRBV25-1,TRBJ2-5,TRBD1,NA
CASSKGATQETQYF,TGTGCCAGCAGCAAAGGGGCTACCCAAGAGACCCAGTACTTC,TRBV7-2,TRBJ2-5,NA,NA
CASSWEANYGYTF,TGCGCCAGCAGTTGGGAGGCCAACTATGGCTACACCTTC,TRBV10-2,TRBJ1-2,NA,NA
CSVEDLEGVSYNEQFF,TGCAGCGTTGAAGATCTCGAGGGGGTCTCCTACAATGAGCAGTTCTTC,TRBV29-1,TRBJ2-1,NA,once
CASSLGLNEKLFF,TGTGCCAGCAGCTTAGGGCTCAATGAAAAACTGTTTTTT,TRBV11-2,TRBJ1-4,NA,NA
CASSPPGQGPATQYF,TGTGCCAGCTCACCACCGGGACAGGGGCCTGCTACGCAGTATTTT,TRBV18,TRBJ2-3,TRBD1,NA
CASSLLTGNTEAFF,TGTGCCAGCAGCTTATTGACAGGGAACACTGAAGCTTTCTTT,TRBV5-4,TRBJ1-1,NA,NA
CASSVSAGVRDEQFF,TGTGCCAGCAGCGTGTCAGCGGGGGTCCGCGATGAGCAGTTCTTC,TRBV9,TRBJ2-1,TRBD2,NA
CAISERVAGAQDTQYF,TGTGCCATCAGTGAGCGGGTAGCGGGGGCCCAAGATACGCAGTATTTT,TRBV10-3,TRBJ2-3,TRBD2,once
CASSQESSGNTIYF,TGTGCCAGCAGCCAAGAGAGTTCTGGAAACACCATATATTTT,TRBV4-2,TRBJ1-3,NA,NA
CASSESGTGAPEQYF,TGTGCCAGCAGCGAATCCGGGACAGGGGCCCCCGAGCAGTACTTC,TRBV9,TRBJ2-7,TRBD1,NA
CASSLYDGTGNYGYTF,TGCGCCAGCAGCTTGTATGATGGGACAGGCAACTATGGCTACACCTTC,TRBV5-1,TRBJ1-2,TRBD1,NA
CSATGQLLTDTQYF,TGCAGCGCTACTGGACAGCTTCTCACAGATACGCAGTATTTT,TRBV29-1,TRBJ2-3,NA,NA
CASSIAPLRGLSADTQYF,TGTGCCAGTAGTATCGCGCCGCTCAGGGGGCTTTCTGCAGATACGCAGTATTTT,TRBV19,TRBJ2-3,TRBD1,NA
CASSLGRDQPQHF,TGTGCCAGCAGCTTGGGGAGGGATCAGCCCCAGCATTTT,TRBV11-1,TRBJ1-5,NA,NA
CASSWTSGGAGTQYF,TGTGCCAGCAGCTGGACTAGCGGGGGGGCGGGGACCCAGTACTTC,TRBV5-6,TRBJ2-5,TRBD2,NA
CATHPTGGSNQPQHF,TGTGCCACGCATCCTACGGGTGGTAGCAATCAGCCCCAGCATTTT,TRBV19,TRBJ1-5,NA,NA
CATSDQAGGTDTQYF,TGTGCCACCAGTGATCAAGCGGGGGGCACAGATACGCAGTATTTT,TRBV24-1,TRBJ2-3,TRBD2,NA
CASSDFVYEQFF,TGTGCCAGCAGTGATTTCGTCTATGAGCAGTTCTTC,TRBV6-1,TRBJ2-1,NA,NA
CASGLTGGQETQYF,TGTGCTAGTGGTTTGACAGGGGGCCAAGAGACCCAGTACTTC,TRBV12-5,TRBJ2-5,TRBD1,NA
CATLRGALHNEQFF,TGTGCCACCCTGCGGGGGGCGCTCCACAATGAGCAGTTCTTC,TRBV24-1,TRBJ2-1,TRBD2,NA